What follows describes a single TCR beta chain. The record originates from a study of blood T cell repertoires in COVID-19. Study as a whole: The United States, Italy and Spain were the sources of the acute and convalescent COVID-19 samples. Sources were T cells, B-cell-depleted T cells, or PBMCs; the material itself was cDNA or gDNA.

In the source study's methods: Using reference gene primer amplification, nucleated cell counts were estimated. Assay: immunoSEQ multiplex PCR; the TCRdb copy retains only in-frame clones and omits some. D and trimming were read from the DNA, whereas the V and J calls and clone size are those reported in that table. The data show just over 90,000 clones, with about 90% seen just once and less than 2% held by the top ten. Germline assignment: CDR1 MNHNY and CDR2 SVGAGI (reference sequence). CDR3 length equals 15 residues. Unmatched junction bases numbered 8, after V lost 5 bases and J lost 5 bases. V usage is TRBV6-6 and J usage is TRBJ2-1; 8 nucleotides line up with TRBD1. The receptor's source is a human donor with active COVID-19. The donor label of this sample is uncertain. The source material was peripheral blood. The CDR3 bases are TGTGCCAGCAGTAAAAGGGGACAGGTAAACAATGAGCAGTTCTTC. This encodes CASSKRGQVNNEQFF.